This is a list of T cell receptor beta chains from one sample in a study of CD8 T cells in ankylosing spondylitis. TCRdb redid the calling of the 5' RACE reads with MiXCR, one entry per CDR3 protein. Seen here are 150,000 to 200,000 distinct CDR3 sequences, around a tenth observed once, and the top ten hold 29%. The material sequenced was blood, either unsorted or a sorted T cell fraction (not recorded which). These receptors were taken from a male donor with ankylosing spondylitis or in good health (not recorded which). CDR3s include the opening cysteine and the closing phenylalanine or tryptophan. Fields, in order: V gene, clone size, D gene, J gene, CDR3 DNA, CDR3 protein. D genes are given only for firm matches. Only some rows state a clone size, as once, few, many or a class for expanded clones.

v_call: TRBV18
clone_size: NA
d_call: NA
j_call: TRBJ2-2
cdr3_nt: TGTGCCAGCTCACCGGGGGTTACGCGGCTCGGGGAGCTGTTTTTT
cdr3_aa: CASSPGVTRLGELFF

v_call: TRBV6-2/TRBV6-3
clone_size: many
d_call: NA
j_call: TRBJ2-2
cdr3_nt: TGTGCCAGCACCCCCGGTGGCGGGGAGGACACCGGGGAGCTGTTTTTT
cdr3_aa: CASTPGGGEDTGELFF

v_call: TRBV9
clone_size: many
d_call: NA
j_call: TRBJ2-2
cdr3_nt: TGTGCCAGCAGCGTATCACAGGCCTACGATACGAACACCGGGGAGCTGTTTTTT
cdr3_aa: CASSVSQAYDTNTGELFF

v_call: TRBV29-1
clone_size: NA
d_call: TRBD1
j_call: TRBJ2-3
cdr3_nt: TGCAGCGCCCGGGACAGGGCTACAGATACGCAGTATTTT
cdr3_aa: CSARDRATDTQYF

v_call: TRBV11-2
clone_size: few
d_call: TRBD1
j_call: TRBJ1-1
cdr3_nt: TGTGCCAGCAGCTTAGAAGCAGGGGGTAGGGGTGAAGCTTTCTTT
cdr3_aa: CASSLEAGGRGEAFF

v_call: TRBV27
clone_size: few
d_call: TRBD2
j_call: TRBJ2-3
cdr3_nt: TGTGCCAGCAGTTCCCGGACTAGCGGCGCAGATACGCAGTATTTT
cdr3_aa: CASSSRTSGADTQYF

v_call: TRBV7-2
clone_size: once
d_call: TRBD1
j_call: TRBJ2-1
cdr3_nt: TGTGCCGGCACCACTCAGGGGACAGGGGGCAATGAGCAGTTCTTC
cdr3_aa: CAGTTQGTGGNEQFF

v_call: TRBV7-8
clone_size: many
d_call: TRBD2
j_call: TRBJ2-3
cdr3_nt: TGTGCCAGCAGCCGTAGCGGGAGACATGATACGCAGTATTTT
cdr3_aa: CASSRSGRHDTQYF

v_call: TRBV11-1
clone_size: NA
d_call: TRBD2
j_call: TRBJ2-6
cdr3_nt: TGTGCCAGCAGCTTAGTAATAGCTAGCGGGAGTGCTGGGGCCAACGTCCTGACTTTC
cdr3_aa: CASSLVIASGSAGANVLTF

v_call: TRBV12-3/TRBV12-4
clone_size: many
d_call: TRBD1
j_call: TRBJ2-7
cdr3_nt: TGTGCCAGCAGCCACCCTGGACAGGGGATTCCCTACGAGCAGTACTTC
cdr3_aa: CASSHPGQGIPYEQYF

v_call: TRBV20-1
clone_size: NA
d_call: NA
j_call: TRBJ2-3
cdr3_nt: TGCAGTGCTAACGTCCAAGCAGATACGCAGTATTTT
cdr3_aa: CSANVQADTQYF

v_call: TRBV9
clone_size: many
d_call: NA
j_call: TRBJ1-1
cdr3_nt: TGTGCCAGCAGCGTAGGAGGAAACAGTGAAGCTTTCTTT
cdr3_aa: CASSVGGNSEAFF

v_call: TRBV18
clone_size: many
d_call: NA
j_call: TRBJ2-7
cdr3_nt: TGTGCCAGCTCACTTGACACCTTCGCCGAGCAGTACTTC
cdr3_aa: CASSLDTFAEQYF

v_call: TRBV5-1
clone_size: NA
d_call: TRBD1
j_call: TRBJ2-7
cdr3_nt: TGCGCCACCAGCTTGGAAGGGACAGGGCTCGTAAGTGAGCAGAACTTC
cdr3_aa: CATSLEGTGLVSEQNF

v_call: TRBV6-1
clone_size: NA
d_call: TRBD1
j_call: TRBJ1-2
cdr3_nt: TGTGCCAGCAGTGAGGGACAGAGCAATGGCTACACCTTC
cdr3_aa: CASSEGQSNGYTF

v_call: TRBV18
clone_size: NA
d_call: TRBD1
j_call: TRBJ1-1
cdr3_nt: TGTGCCAGCTCACCAAGAGGACAGGGGAGGACGAACACTGAAGCTTTCTTT
cdr3_aa: CASSPRGQGRTNTEAFF

v_call: TRBV20-1
clone_size: many
d_call: TRBD2
j_call: TRBJ2-5
cdr3_nt: TGCAGTGCCTACAATGTCATGGCGGGGGGGGAGACCCAGTACTTC
cdr3_aa: CSAYNVMAGGETQYF

v_call: TRBV9
clone_size: many
d_call: TRBD2
j_call: TRBJ2-1
cdr3_nt: TGTGCCAGCAGCTTCCGGACTAGCGCCGACAATGAGCAGTTCTTC
cdr3_aa: CASSFRTSADNEQFF

v_call: TRBV2
clone_size: few
d_call: NA
j_call: TRBJ2-1
cdr3_nt: TGTGCCAGCGAAAGCGGCGACAGGCTAACTTCCTACAATGAGCAGTTCTTC
cdr3_aa: CASESGDRLTSYNEQFF

v_call: TRBV19
clone_size: NA
d_call: NA
j_call: TRBJ1-2
cdr3_nt: TGTGCCAGTAGGACAGAGGTCTATGGCTACACCTTC
cdr3_aa: CASRTEVYGYTF

v_call: TRBV20-1
clone_size: few
d_call: NA
j_call: TRBJ2-3
cdr3_nt: TGCAGTGCTCCTTCCCGCTTGGGTTCGGATACGCAGTATTTT
cdr3_aa: CSAPSRLGSDTQYF

v_call: TRBV6-2/TRBV6-3
clone_size: many
d_call: NA
j_call: TRBJ2-2
cdr3_nt: TGTGCCAGCAGTTACGAGGGGCCGAACACCGGGGAGCTGTTTTTT
cdr3_aa: CASSYEGPNTGELFF

v_call: TRBV4-3
clone_size: many
d_call: NA
j_call: TRBJ2-1
cdr3_nt: TGCGCCAGCAGCCAGGGAACAGGGAAATACAATGAGCAGTTCTTC
cdr3_aa: CASSQGTGKYNEQFF